This T cell receptor (beta chain) was recovered during a study of blood T cell repertoires in COVID-19. In the study overall: The United States, Italy and Spain supplied acute and convalescent COVID-19 samples. In each case, the material was cDNA or gDNA derived from T cells, B-cell-depleted T cells, or PBMCs.

CDR3 size: 13 residues. Germline CDR1 and CDR2: LGHDT and YNNKEL (reference sequence). Trimming removed 4 bases from V and 5 bases from J, with 11 bases in between. Using immunoSEQ multiplex PCR, the repertoire was profiled, and TCRdb retains in-frame clones only, with some absent. The sample holds roughly 300,000 clones, just over 85% seen once. The chain employs TRBV3-1 (or the pseudogene TRBV3-2) and TRBJ2-5; TRBD1 is a possible D gene (6 bases). The sample taken for sequencing was PBMCs or T cells enriched from blood (not recorded which). The sequence derives from a man between 25 and 39 years old who had recovered from COVID-19. CDR3 loop: CASSLRGGETQYF. For the CDR3, the DNA is TGTGCCAGCAGCCTCAGGGGTGGGGAGACCCAGTACTTC.